The 27 T cell receptor beta chains listed next were all sequenced from one sample in a study of T cell responses to AZD1222 COVID-19 vaccine. Using immunoSEQ multiplex PCR, the repertoire was profiled, and TCRdb retains in-frame clones only, with some absent. The table has just under 90,000 clones, 70% to 90% seen once; the top ten hold around 10%. The material was peripheral blood, obtained on day 0 of MenACWY control vaccination. These receptors were obtained from an adult in good health.

The rearrangement uses TRBV6-1 and TRBJ1-5; TRBD1 is a possible D gene (6 bases). The germline CDR1 and CDR2 sequences are MNHNS and SASEGT. V lost 1 base to trimming and J lost 5 bases, with 12 bases between them. The CDR3 sequence is 15 residues long. The CDR3 nucleotides read TGTGCCAGCAGTGAAGGTAGGGGGGGGTATCAGCCCCAGCATTTT. This sequence encodes CASSEGRGGYQPQHF.

CDR3 in DNA: TGTGCCAGCAGCCCCAGGTGGGGCGATACCTACGAGCAGTACTTC. Protein product: CASSPRWGDTYEQYF. This sequence joins TRBV5-6 and TRBJ2-7, with a tentative D call TRBD1 (5 bases). The V end was cut by 4 bases, the J end by 2 bases, with 16 bases between. The germline gives CDR1 SGHDT, CDR2 YYEEEE. The CDR3 is made up of 15 amino acids. Full variable domain (rest looked up from reference TRBV5-6 and TRBJ2-7): DAGVTQSPTHLIKTRGQQVTLRCSPKSGHDTVSWYQQALGQGPQFIFQYYEEEERQRGNFPDRFSGHQFPNYSSELNVNALLLGDSALYLCASSPRWGDTYEQYFGPGTRLTVT.

The genes are TRBV19 and TRBJ1-5, with 10 nucleotides matching TRBD1. The germline gives CDR1 LNHDA, CDR2 SQIVND (reference sequence). The CDR3 extends over 18 amino acids. The J segment lost 3 bases and the V segment lost 8 bases, leaving 16 bases of the junction unmatched. The CDR3 DNA reads TGTGCCAGTCAGACGGCGACAGGGGGCGAATTGTACAATCAGCCCCAGCATTTT. It translates to CASQTATGGELYNQPQHF.

The CDR3 reads CASGQGEAKNIQYF. DNA of the CDR3: TGTGCCAGCGGGCAGGGTGAAGCCAAAAACATTCAGTACTTC. The V gene is TRBV6-6, the J gene TRBJ2-4; D might be TRBD1 (5 bases). V shed 8 bases and J shed 0 bases, with 11 bases lying between them. CDR1 is MNHNY and CDR2 is SVGAGI in the germline V gene (reference sequence). CDR3 length equals 14 residues.

The gene calls are TRBV6-5 and TRBJ2-7; 8 bases map to TRBD1. The CDR3 runs to 16 residues. CDR1 is MNHEY, CDR2 SVGAGI, per germline. The ends lost 2 bases at V and 2 bases at J; junction bases unmatched: 8. CDR3 coding DNA: TGTGCCAGCAGTTACACCCCGGGACAGGTCCCCTACGAGCAGTACTTC. It yields the protein CASSYTPGQVPYEQYF.

V usage is TRBV12-3 or TRBV12-4 and J usage is TRBJ1-2; D may be TRBD1 (5 bases). The CDR3 covers 13 residues. Trimming removed 1 base from V and 7 bases from J, with 10 bases in between. CDR3 protein: CASSLGRGGGYTF. DNA for the CDR3: TGTGCCAGCAGTTTAGGGAGGGGAGGTGGCTACACCTTC.

CDR3 sequence: CASSEGTLRGNEKLFF. CDR3 DNA sequence: TGTGCCAGCAGTGAAGGAACTTTACGCGGGAATGAAAAACTGTTTTTT. The rearrangement links TRBV2 to TRBJ1-4; D not certain. Trimming removed 1 base from V and 5 bases from J, with 14 bases in between. This CDR3 is 16 amino acids long. The germline V gene encodes CDR1 SNHLY and CDR2 FYNNEI.

This clone occurred a few times. The chain has TRBV5-6 and TRBJ1-2, with D possibly TRBD1 on 5 matching bases. In germline, CDR1 is SGHDT, CDR2 YYEEEE. Trimming took off 1 base at V and 7 bases at J, with 14 bases between the two ends. CDR3 length equals 14 residues. The DNA for the CDR3 is TGTGCCAGCAGCTTGCAGGGTCCAATCGGTGGCTACACCTTC. Encoded protein: CASSLQGPIGGYTF.

The chain carries TRBV6-5 and TRBJ1-5; TRBD1 matches at 7 bases. Germline trimming cut 5 bases from V and 2 bases from J; bases unmatched to any gene: 3. In germline, CDR1 is MNHEY, CDR2 SVGAGI. The CDR3 covers 14 residues. CDR3 bases: TGTGCCAGCAGTAACGACAGGGGCAATCAGCCCCAGCATTTT. Translation: CASSNDRGNQPQHF.

V usage is TRBV28 and J usage is TRBJ2-4; 11 nucleotides align to TRBD2. V lost 3 bases, J lost 12 bases, and 22 bases stayed unmatched. The CDR3 covers 19 residues. The germline gives CDR1 MDHEN, CDR2 SYDVKM. The CDR3 DNA is TGTGCCAGCAGTTTGTTTTTACGGTCTAGCGGGGGGACCAACCAGGATCAGTACTTC. It specifies CASSLFLRSSGGTNQDQYF.

The V call is TRBV6-2 or TRBV6-3, the J call TRBJ2-3; 9 bases line up with TRBD2. Germline V gene data show CDR1 as MNHEY and CDR2 as SVGEGT. The CDR3 totals 19 residues. With V trimmed by 4 bases and J by 1 base, 15 bases remained unmatched. CDR3 region: CASSSPGAGGRRGTDTQYF. In DNA, the CDR3 is TGTGCCAGCAGTTCCCCCGGGGCGGGGGGGCGTCGCGGCACAGATACGCAGTATTTT.

The V call is TRBV6-5, the J call TRBJ1-2; tentatively, D is TRBD1 (6 bases). CDR3 length equals 14 residues. Trimming pared 5 bases from V and 4 bases from J, leaving 14 bases between. Germline V gives CDR1 MNHEY, CDR2 SVGAGI. The CDR3 DNA sequence: TGTGCCAGCAGTCCGACACAGGGACGCTATGGCTACACCTTC. This sequence encodes CASSPTQGRYGYTF.

The table lists this clone with a few counts. This chain joins TRBV7-2 and TRBJ1-5; TRBD1 is a possible D gene (5 bases). The CDR3 has 19 residues. The germline CDR1 and CDR2 sequences are SGHTA and FQGNSA. The V gene lost 1 base and the J gene lost 0 bases, with 19 bases spanning the gap. The chain's CDR3 is CASSLVPGQGIGSNQPQHF. The CDR3 DNA sequence: TGTGCCAGCAGCTTAGTACCCGGGCAGGGCATAGGTAGCAATCAGCCCCAGCATTTT.

This chain links TRBV5-6 with TRBJ1-5, with no clear D. The CDR3 is 13 residues long. The V gene lost 4 bases and the J gene lost 3 bases, with 8 bases spanning the gap. Germline V CDR1 and CDR2: SGHDT, YYEEEE. CDR3 region: CASSRGNNQPQHF. The CDR3 nucleotides are TGTGCCAGCAGCCGTGGGAACAATCAGCCCCAGCATTTT.

This clone was detected once. In DNA, the CDR3 is TGTGCCAGCAGTCCCCCCTATCAGGGAGGAGTGCCCCAGCATTTT. This codes for CASSPPYQGGVPQHF. The J gene is TRBJ1-5, the V gene TRBV28; tentative D call: TRBD1 (5 bases). The V gene lost 5 bases and the J gene lost 9 bases, with 20 bases spanning the gap. Germline V gene lookup returns CDR1 MDHEN and CDR2 SYDVKM. The CDR3 contains 15 residues.

CDR3 coding DNA: TGTGCCAGCAGCCAAGGACGGGCCATTGAAGCTTTCTTT. Encoded protein: CASSQGRAIEAFF. V usage is TRBV3-1 (or the pseudogene TRBV3-2) and J usage is TRBJ1-1; no reliable D call. CDR1 and CDR2 (germline): LGHDT, YNNKEL (reference sequence). Trimming left V 1 base short and J 7 bases short, with 10 bases between. The CDR3 covers 13 residues.

CDR3 sequence (DNA): TGTGCCACCCTTAGCCAGGGAGGGGGAATCTCTGGAGAGACCCAGTACTTC. Its protein is CATLSQGGGISGETQYF. The chain links TRBV3-1 (or the pseudogene TRBV3-2) to TRBJ2-5; a weak D match, TRBD2 (7 bases). In germline, CDR1 is LGHDT, CDR2 YNNKEL (reference sequence). V shed 10 bases and J shed 4 bases, with 28 bases lying between them. The CDR3 is made up of 17 amino acids.

The chain uses TRBV5-6 and TRBJ2-7; D may match TRBD1 or TRBD2 (5 bases each). Trimming shortened V by 6 bases and J by 3 bases, and 10 bases separated the two germline ends. Germline CDR1 is SGHDT and CDR2 is YYEEEE. The CDR3 totals 12 residues. The CDR3 sequence is CASKGPGYEQYF. The CDR3 DNA sequence: TGTGCCAGCAAGGGACCGGGCTACGAGCAGTACTTC.

The chain has TRBV5-1 and TRBJ1-2, with a possible D match to TRBD1 (5 bases). Germline loops: CDR1 SGHRS, CDR2 YFSETQ. Trimming cost V 4 bases and J 5 bases, with 15 bases left between them. CDR3 length equals 14 residues. In nucleotides, the CDR3 is TGCGCCAGCAGCCGGGGCCCTGACGAGTATGGCTACACCTTC. It codes for CASSRGPDEYGYTF.

CDR3 protein: CASSLAGGAYGYTF. The CDR3 DNA sequence: TGTGCCAGCAGCTTAGCGGGGGGCGCCTATGGCTACACCTTC. J is TRBJ1-2 and V is TRBV7-8; D perhaps matches TRBD1 (6 bases). V shed 0 bases and J shed 4 bases, with 9 bases lying between them. Germline assignment: CDR1 SGHVS and CDR2 FQNEAQ. This CDR3 has 14 residues. Combining the CDR3 with reference TRBV7-8 and TRBJ1-2 gives the whole variable domain GAGVSQSPRYKVAKRGQDVALRCDPISGHVSLFWYQQALGQGPEFLTYFQNEAQLDKSGLPSDRFFAERPEGSVSTLKIQRTQQEDSAVYLCASSLAGGAYGYTFGSGTRLTVV.

The rearrangement links TRBV6-6 to TRBJ1-4; 11 bases are a match to TRBD1. With 5 bases clipped from V and 2 bases from J, the junction kept 7 bases outside the gene matches. This CDR3 has 17 residues. Germline CDR1 reads MNHNY; CDR2 reads SVGAGI (reference sequence). CDR3 protein: CASSPGQGVMTNEKLFF. The CDR3 region has the DNA TGTGCCAGCAGTCCGGGACAGGGGGTTATGACTAATGAAAAACTGTTTTTT.

This clone was recorded once. This chain uses TRBV9 with TRBJ1-5; D not certain. CDR3 size: 13 residues. Trimming took off 0 bases at V and 9 bases at J, with 10 bases between the two ends. Germline V gene data show CDR1 as SGDLS and CDR2 as YYNGEE. The DNA for the CDR3 is TGTGCCAGCAGCGTAGATCAGGTCGGGCCCCAGCATTTT. Translation: CASSVDQVGPQHF.

V is TRBV5-1 and J is TRBJ2-2, with D tentatively TRBD2 (7 bases). V was pared by 1 base and J by 1 base, with 14 bases between. Germline CDR1 is SGHRS and CDR2 is YFSETQ. The CDR3 is 17 residues long. The CDR3 loop reads CASSLFGGGQNTGELFF. The DNA for the CDR3 is TGCGCCAGCAGCTTGTTTGGCGGGGGCCAGAACACCGGGGAGCTGTTTTTT.

The chain recombines TRBV7-2 with TRBJ1-5, with D tentatively TRBD1 (6 bases). V was cut by 5 bases and J by 4 bases, with 9 bases left in between. Germline CDR1 reads SGHTA; CDR2 reads FQGNSA. The CDR3 extends over 13 amino acids. The chain's CDR3 is CASSPDSNQPQHF. In nucleotides, the CDR3 is TGTGCCAGCAGCCCGGACAGTAATCAGCCCCAGCATTTT.

This clone appeared once. The gene calls are TRBV11-2 and TRBJ2-7; 7 bases fit TRBD2. This CDR3 comprises 14 residues. Germline loops: CDR1 SGHAT, CDR2 FQNNGV. The V segment lost 0 bases and the J segment 5 bases; nucleotides outside the gene matches: 4. DNA of the CDR3: TGTGCCAGCAGCTTAGATCGGGGGGTCCACGAGCAGTACTTC. Translated: CASSLDRGVHEQYF.

The chain recombines TRBV19 with TRBJ1-5; weak D call: TRBD1 (6 bases). Trimming left V 3 bases short and J 2 bases short, with 14 bases between. CDR1 is LNHDA and CDR2 is SQIVND in the germline V gene (reference sequence). This CDR3 spans 16 amino acids. For the CDR3, the DNA is TGTGCCAGTAGTATCGGGGGGGGGCGAGGCAATCAGCCCCAGCATTTT. Protein product: CASSIGGGRGNQPQHF.

The V and J genes are TRBV7-9 and TRBJ2-6; the match to TRBD1 covers 11 bases. From germline, CDR1 is SEHNR and CDR2 FQNEAQ (reference sequence). J was trimmed by 0 bases and V by 5 bases; bases with no gene match: 3. CDR3 length: 17 amino acids. The CDR3 nucleotides read TGTGCCAGCAGCCCGGGACAGGGGGGCTCTGGGGCCAACGTCCTGACTTTC. It specifies CASSPGQGGSGANVLTF.